A selection of T cell receptor beta chains follows, all from one sample in a study of blood T cells in healthy people across ages. MiXCR, run by TCRdb on the 5' RACE reads, gives a single entry per CDR3 protein. The data contain around 650,000 distinct CDR3 sequences, roughly 30% of them singletons. The sample was blood. The receptor source for this set is a woman older than 75 in good health. The CDR3 runs from the conserved cysteine through the conserved F or W. D genes are given only for firm matches. The listing skips clone size in some rows; elsewhere it reads once, few, many or a size class.

v_gene: TRBV11-2; abundance: -; d_gene: TRBD2; j_gene: TRBJ2-7; CDR3nt: TGTGCCAGCAGCTATGGCTCTGGACTAGCACGCTACGAGCAGTACTTC; CDR3aa: CASSYGSGLARYEQYF
v_gene: TRBV7-6; abundance: few; d_gene: TRBD1; j_gene: TRBJ1-2; CDR3nt: TGTGCCAGCAGCTCATCCGGGACAGGGAACTATGGCTGCACCTTC; CDR3aa: CASSSSGTGNYGCTF
v_gene: TRBV4-1; abundance: many; d_gene: TRBD2; j_gene: TRBJ2-2; CDR3nt: TGCGCCAGCAGCCAAAAAAGGGGGCTAGCGGGGGACAGGAACACCGGGGAGCTGTTTTTT; CDR3aa: CASSQKRGLAGDRNTGELFF
v_gene: TRBV20-1; abundance: -; d_gene: TRBD2; j_gene: TRBJ2-1; CDR3nt: TGCAGTGCCATTAGCGGGGGAGAGGAGCAGTTCTTC; CDR3aa: CSAISGGEEQFF
v_gene: TRBV9; abundance: many; d_gene: -; j_gene: TRBJ1-2; CDR3nt: TGTGCCAGCAGCCCCGTGGCGGGGGCTGGCTACACCTTC; CDR3aa: CASSPVAGAGYTF
v_gene: TRBV30; abundance: few; d_gene: -; j_gene: TRBJ1-1; CDR3nt: TGTGCCTGGAGGGGCGGCCGGACCACTGAAGCTTTCTTT; CDR3aa: CAWRGGRTTEAFF
v_gene: TRBV7-9; abundance: many; d_gene: -; j_gene: TRBJ1-2; CDR3nt: TGTGCCAGCAGCCCATCATGGGGGTCTAACTATGGCTACACCTTC; CDR3aa: CASSPSWGSNYGYTF
v_gene: TRBV7-2; abundance: many; d_gene: -; j_gene: TRBJ2-7; CDR3nt: TGTGCCAGCAGTCCCTTACCCTACGAGCAGTACTTC; CDR3aa: CASSPLPYEQYF
v_gene: TRBV5-5; abundance: many; d_gene: -; j_gene: TRBJ2-7; CDR3nt: TGTGCCAGCAGCTTCAACCCGACCTACGAGCAGTACTTC; CDR3aa: CASSFNPTYEQYF
v_gene: TRBV4-2; abundance: few; d_gene: -; j_gene: TRBJ2-7; CDR3nt: TGTGCCAGCAGCTCCAGGCCAAATTCGGTTTGGGAGCAGTACTTC; CDR3aa: CASSSRPNSVWEQYF
v_gene: TRBV7-3; abundance: -; d_gene: -; j_gene: TRBJ2-3; CDR3nt: TGTGCCAGCAGCTTGGGGACTTCCATCACAGATACGCAGTATTTT; CDR3aa: CASSLGTSITDTQYF
v_gene: TRBV7-2; abundance: many; d_gene: -; j_gene: TRBJ1-1; CDR3nt: TGTGCCAGCACCCTTCTGGCTGAAGCTTTCTTT; CDR3aa: CASTLLAEAFF
v_gene: TRBV6-5; abundance: few; d_gene: -; j_gene: TRBJ2-2; CDR3nt: TGTGCCTCCCGGCAGACCGGGGAGCTGTTTTTT; CDR3aa: CASRQTGELFF
v_gene: TRBV5-1; abundance: many; d_gene: -; j_gene: TRBJ2-6; CDR3nt: TGCGCCAGCAGCTTGGAGGGGGGATACGTCCTGACTTTC; CDR3aa: CASSLEGGYVLTF
v_gene: TRBV5-1; abundance: many; d_gene: -; j_gene: TRBJ1-4; CDR3nt: TGCGCCAGCAGCTTGGATTTAGGGGCAGGGAATGAAAAACTGTTTTTT; CDR3aa: CASSLDLGAGNEKLFF
v_gene: TRBV27; abundance: -; d_gene: -; j_gene: TRBJ2-3; CDR3nt: TGTGCCAGCAGCCCCTGGGAAGGCACAGATACGCAGTATTTT; CDR3aa: CASSPWEGTDTQYF
v_gene: TRBV15; abundance: -; d_gene: -; j_gene: TRBJ1-4; CDR3nt: TGCGCCACCAGCAGATCTGACACCCCAGGGCGGGAAAAACTGTTTTTT; CDR3aa: CATSRSDTPGREKLFF
v_gene: TRBV20-1; abundance: many; d_gene: TRBD2; j_gene: TRBJ2-5; CDR3nt: TGCAGTGCTATAGGTCCCGGGACTAGAATAATGGAGACCCAGTACTTC; CDR3aa: CSAIGPGTRIMETQYF
v_gene: TRBV5-1; abundance: few; d_gene: -; j_gene: TRBJ1-2; CDR3nt: TGCGCCAGCAGCCAAGGGACGGACTATAGCTACACCTTC; CDR3aa: CASSQGTDYSYTF
v_gene: TRBV2; abundance: many; d_gene: -; j_gene: TRBJ2-1; CDR3nt: TGTGCCAGCAAAACCGGGACGGACAATGAGCAGTTCTTC; CDR3aa: CASKTGTDNEQFF
v_gene: TRBV20-1; abundance: -; d_gene: TRBD2; j_gene: TRBJ2-3; CDR3nt: TGCAGTGCTAGAGGCCTAGCGGGAGGGCTGATGACTAGCACAGATACGCAGTATTTT; CDR3aa: CSARGLAGGLMTSTDTQYF
v_gene: TRBV30; abundance: -; d_gene: TRBD1; j_gene: TRBJ1-1; CDR3nt: TGTGCCTGGAGTCGAGGGACAGTAGATGAAGCTTTCTTT; CDR3aa: CAWSRGTVDEAFF
v_gene: TRBV20-1; abundance: -; d_gene: -; j_gene: TRBJ1-1; CDR3nt: TGCAGTGCTCCGGCAGGGACTGAAGCTTTCTTT; CDR3aa: CSAPAGTEAFF
v_gene: TRBV29-1; abundance: many; d_gene: TRBD2; j_gene: TRBJ2-3; CDR3nt: TGCAGCTTTCTCCGCGGGGGTTCTAGGACAGATACGCAGTATTTT; CDR3aa: CSFLRGGSRTDTQYF
v_gene: TRBV4-1; abundance: -; d_gene: -; j_gene: TRBJ1-4; CDR3nt: TGCGCCCGCAGCCAAGTGGGGAGGTTTAGGAAACTGTTTTTT; CDR3aa: CARSQVGRFRKLFF
v_gene: TRBV9; abundance: many; d_gene: -; j_gene: TRBJ2-3; CDR3nt: TGTGCCAGCAGCGTAGCAGCGGGTAGGCGCACAGATACGCAGTATTTT; CDR3aa: CASSVAAGRRTDTQYF
v_gene: TRBV20-1; abundance: many; d_gene: TRBD1; j_gene: TRBJ2-1; CDR3nt: TGCAGTGCTAGAGGCCTACAGGGGTTCAATGAGCAGTTCTTC; CDR3aa: CSARGLQGFNEQFF
v_gene: TRBV27; abundance: -; d_gene: -; j_gene: TRBJ1-6; CDR3nt: TGTGCCAGCAGTTTACAGGCCGGGGAGACCGTTAATTCACTCCTCCACTTT; CDR3aa: CASSLQAGETVNSLLHF
v_gene: TRBV3-1; abundance: few; d_gene: -; j_gene: TRBJ1-1; CDR3nt: TGTGCCAGCAGCCCCTCGGCGGGGGTGGGAGGGGAAGCTTTCTTT; CDR3aa: CASSPSAGVGGEAFF
v_gene: TRBV2; abundance: -; d_gene: -; j_gene: TRBJ2-1; CDR3nt: TGTGCCAGCAGTATAAGTGGGTCGCAACCTGGGTTCTTC; CDR3aa: CASSISGSQPGFF
v_gene: TRBV12-3/TRBV12-4; abundance: many; d_gene: -; j_gene: TRBJ1-4; CDR3nt: TGTGCCAGCAGTAGGGGGGACACTGGGGGTGAAAAACTGTTTTTT; CDR3aa: CASSRGDTGGEKLFF
v_gene: TRBV20-1; abundance: many; d_gene: TRBD2; j_gene: TRBJ2-1; CDR3nt: TGCAGTGCTAGTCCACCGGGACTAGCGGGGGGGCCGGTTTCTTCGAATGAGCAGTTCTTC; CDR3aa: CSASPPGLAGGPVSSNEQFF
v_gene: TRBV29-1; abundance: -; d_gene: TRBD1; j_gene: TRBJ2-4; CDR3nt: TGCAGCGTTGCTGGGACAGGGGACCAAAACATTCAGTACTTC; CDR3aa: CSVAGTGDQNIQYF
v_gene: TRBV5-1; abundance: few; d_gene: TRBD2; j_gene: TRBJ2-1; CDR3nt: TGCGCCAGCGGGGGACTAGCGGGGGGTAGCTCCTACAATGAGCAGTTCTTC; CDR3aa: CASGGLAGGSSYNEQFF
v_gene: TRBV3-1; abundance: -; d_gene: TRBD1; j_gene: TRBJ2-2; CDR3nt: TGTGCCAGCAGCCACAGGGACAGCTGGGCCACCGGGGAGCTGTTTTTT; CDR3aa: CASSHRDSWATGELFF
v_gene: TRBV12-3/TRBV12-4; abundance: -; d_gene: TRBD1; j_gene: TRBJ2-1; CDR3nt: TGTGCCAGCAGTCTCGGGACAGGGATCCTAACATACAATGAGCAGTTCTTC; CDR3aa: CASSLGTGILTYNEQFF
v_gene: TRBV5-1; abundance: many; d_gene: TRBD2; j_gene: TRBJ2-5; CDR3nt: TGCGCCAGCAGAGAGACTAGCGTCCTTCAAGAGACCCAGTACTTC; CDR3aa: CASRETSVLQETQYF
v_gene: TRBV20-1; abundance: few; d_gene: -; j_gene: TRBJ1-2; CDR3nt: TGCAGTGCTAGAGTAGGGACAACCGATGGCTACACCTTC; CDR3aa: CSARVGTTDGYTF
v_gene: TRBV20-1; abundance: -; d_gene: TRBD1; j_gene: TRBJ1-1; CDR3nt: TGCAGTGCTAGTTGGTCGACAGGGAGGGGTGAAGCTTTCTTT; CDR3aa: CSASWSTGRGEAFF
v_gene: TRBV29-1; abundance: -; d_gene: -; j_gene: TRBJ2-5; CDR3nt: TGCAGCGTAGACGGGACGTTTTGGGGGTCCTACAATGAGCAGTACTTC; CDR3aa: CSVDGTFWGSYNEQYF
v_gene: TRBV5-8; abundance: few; d_gene: -; j_gene: TRBJ2-6; CDR3nt: TGTGCCGGCAGGAGGGCCAACGTCCTGACTTTC; CDR3aa: CAGRRANVLTF